This T cell receptor beta chain was identified in a study of blood T cell repertoires in COVID-19. About the research overall: Italy, Spain and the United States were the sources of the convalescent and acute COVID-19 samples. Sample material is recorded as cDNA or gDNA derived from T cells, B-cell-depleted T cells, or PBMCs.

How the authors handled the data: Amplification of reference gene primers was used by the study to estimate nucleated cell counts. TCRdb keeps only in-frame clones here, not all; method: immunoSEQ multiplex PCR. V and J calls plus clone size are reproduced from that table; the DNA served to infer D and trimming. Of 99,000 or so clones detected, 65% to 80% appear once; the ten largest clones hold less than 20%. The source is a woman in her seventies with acute or convalescent COVID-19. The sequenced sample consisted of peripheral blood.

CDR3 sequence: CATGHRLAGAKTDTQYF. The CDR3 nucleotides are TGTGCCACGGGACACCGACTAGCGGGGGCTAAGACAGATACGCAGTATTTT. V usage is TRBV19 and J usage is TRBJ2-3, with 12 positions matching TRBD2. The CDR3 is 17 residues long. Unmatched junction bases numbered 14, after V lost 10 bases and J lost 3 bases. The germline CDR1 and CDR2 sequences are LNHDA and SQIVND (reference sequence). Full variable domain (rest looked up from reference TRBV19 and TRBJ2-3): DGGITQSPKYLFRKEGQNVTLSCEQNLNHDAMYWYRQDPGQGLRLIYYSQIVNDFQKGDIAEGYSVSREKKESFPLTVTSAQKNPTAFYLCATGHRLAGAKTDTQYFGPGTRLTVL.